Below, 17 T cell receptor beta chains from the same sample are listed, as sequenced in a study of Graves' ophthalmopathy and Graves' hyperthyroidism. Amplification from RNA transcripts yielded the TCR beta CDR3 regions. The authors performed first-round RT-PCR with HTBI primers and then a second-round multiplex PCR. TCRdb fed the multiplex PCR reads into MiXCR, producing one record per CDR3 protein. The sample has under 800,000 distinct CDR3 sequences, 22% seen once. Sequencing was carried out using peripheral blood. These TCRs come from a woman between 18 and 29 years old with stable Graves' hyperthyroidism. Some clones in this sample may be carry-over from other donors' samples.

The chain is built from TRBV7-3 and TRBJ1-1; 9 bases are a match to TRBD1. Germline V gives CDR1 SGHTA, CDR2 FQGTGA. This CDR3 spans 15 amino acids. The junction had 4 bases not matched to a gene; V was cut back by 4 bases and J by 1 base. The chain's CDR3 is CASSSRTGENTEAFF. For the CDR3, the DNA is TGTGCCAGCAGCTCCCGGACAGGGGAGAACACTGAAGCTTTCTTT.

This clonotype appeared many times. Germline is not matched at one junction end, which may reflect a read error. This sequence joins TRBV20-1 and TRBJ2-7; 8 bases match TRBD1. The CDR3 loop spans 13 amino acids. Germline CDR1 reads DFQATT; CDR2 reads SNEGSKA (reference sequence). The CDR3 sequence: CSARTGLGYEQHF. The CDR3 DNA reads TGCAGTGCCCGGACAGGGTTAGGCTACGAGCAGCACTTC.

This clonotype was seen many times. J is TRBJ1-3 and V is TRBV7-9; D is undetermined. This CDR3 contains 15 residues. Between the trimmed V and J ends, which lost 1 base and 0 bases, there was a span of 7 bases. From germline, CDR1 is SEHNR and CDR2 FQNEAQ (reference sequence). For the CDR3, the DNA is TGTGCCAGCAGCTTAGGGGCCAGCTCTGGAAACACCATATATTTT. It is translated as CASSLGASSGNTIYF.

This clonotype was found a few times. This chain links TRBV15 with TRBJ2-5; 9 bases match TRBD2. In germline, CDR1 is LNHNV, CDR2 YYDKDF (reference sequence). V dropped 0 bases and J dropped 4; count of bases not matched to a gene: 9. This CDR3 spans 17 amino acids. The CDR3 DNA follows: TGTGCCACCAGCAGAGATCAGCGGGGGGTGGGGAGAGAGACCCAGTACTTC. This encodes CATSRDQRGVGRETQYF.

This clonotype was recorded many times. The gene calls are TRBV7-6 and TRBJ1-1; a possible D gene is TRBD1 (5 bases). In germline, CDR1 is SGHVS, CDR2 FNYEAQ. CDR3 length: 14 amino acids. Trimming left V 1 base short and J 10 bases short, with 16 bases between. CDR3 bases: TGTGCCAGCAGCTTAGTGGGGACTAGAGAGGGAGCTTTCTTT. It encodes CASSLVGTREGAFF.

The sample holds many counts of this clonotype. The gene calls are TRBV6-1 and TRBJ1-5; D is perhaps TRBD1 (5 bases). CDR3 length equals 13 residues. The germline gives CDR1 MNHNS, CDR2 SASEGT. Trimming left V 6 bases short and J 3 bases short, with 9 bases between. Here the CDR3 reads CASSEGPNQPQHF. CDR3 coding DNA: TGTGCCAGCAGCGAGGGACCCAATCAGCCCCAGCATTTT.

This clonotype has at least ten counts. V usage is TRBV20-1 and J usage is TRBJ2-5; TRBD1 matches 7 bases. The germline V gene has CDR1 DFQATT and CDR2 SNEGSKA (reference sequence). The CDR3 runs 13 residues. Trimming at V came to 5 bases and at J to 1 base, leaving 4 bases not matched to a gene. The CDR3 region is CSAGGQFQETQYF. DNA for the CDR3: TGCAGTGCTGGGGGACAGTTCCAAGAGACCCAGTACTTC.

A single count supports this clonotype. One end of the junction varies from germline; a read error may be responsible. V is TRBV20-1 and J is TRBJ2-7; D not certain. CDR1 DFQATT and CDR2 SNEGSKA come from the germline V gene (reference sequence). CDR3 length: 12 amino acids. This CDR3 reads CSARAVSHEQYF. The DNA of the CDR3 is TGCAGTGCTAGAGCGGTCTCCCACGAGCAGTACTTC.

There are many counts of this clonotype. The chain uses TRBV20-1 and TRBJ2-5, with D perhaps TRBD2 (5 bases). This CDR3 comprises 12 residues. Trimming shortened V by 3 bases and J by 4 bases, and 9 bases separated the two germline ends. Germline V gives CDR1 DFQATT, CDR2 SNEGSKA (reference sequence). The CDR3 sequence is CSARWAGETQYF. DNA of the CDR3: TGCAGTGCTAGGTGGGCGGGAGAGACCCAGTACTTC.

This clonotype came up many times. V and J are TRBV4-1 and TRBJ2-7; D uncertain. Per the germline V gene, CDR1 is MGHRA and CDR2 is YSYEKL. V was clipped by 4 bases and J by 1 base, with 17 bases between them. This CDR3 spans 16 amino acids. This chain's CDR3 is CASSLEWASGSYEQYF. For the CDR3, the DNA is TGCGCCAGCAGCCTGGAATGGGCCTCTGGTTCCTACGAGCAGTACTTC.

The chain recombines TRBV27 with TRBJ1-1, with D possibly matching TRBD1 (6 bases). Trimming took off 0 bases at V and 0 bases at J, with 8 bases between the two ends. Germline V gene sequence: CDR1 MNHEY, CDR2 SMNVEV (reference sequence). CDR3 length: 15 residues. The CDR3 region is CASSLSGGLNTEAFF. The DNA of the CDR3 is TGTGCCAGCAGTTTATCCGGGGGCCTGAACACTGAAGCTTTCTTT.

This chain uses TRBV20-1 with TRBJ1-1; D remains ambiguous. Germline V lookup: CDR1 DFQATT, CDR2 SNEGSKA (reference sequence). This CDR3 has 14 amino acids. V lost 0 bases to trimming and J lost 1 base, with 9 bases between them. CDR3 bases: TGCAGTGCTAGAGATCGCAAGGGGAACACTGAAGCTTTCTTT. It codes for CSARDRKGNTEAFF.

This clonotype was detected once. The chain employs TRBV15 and TRBJ1-5, with unresolved D. Germline CDR1 and CDR2: LNHNV and YYDKDF (reference sequence). The V end was cut by 1 base, the J end by 1 base, with 8 bases between. The CDR3 loop spans 15 amino acids. CDR3 amino acids: CATSRGGGSNQPQHF. In DNA form, the CDR3 reads TGTGCCACCAGCAGAGGCGGAGGGAGCAATCAGCCCCAGCATTTT.

This rearrangement joins TRBV20-1 to TRBJ2-7, with 7 bases that match TRBD2. The CDR3 has 14 amino acids. J gave up 2 bases and V 3 bases, and 7 bases lay outside the gene matches. Germline CDR1 DFQATT, CDR2 SNEGSKA (reference sequence). The CDR3 is CSASASGGPYEQYF. DNA of the CDR3: TGCAGTGCTAGCGCTAGCGGAGGTCCCTACGAGCAGTACTTC.

This clonotype was seen at least ten times. The V gene is TRBV30, the J gene TRBJ1-1, with no clear D. The CDR3 is 14 residues long. Looked up from germline, CDR1 is GTSNPN and CDR2 is SVGIG (reference sequence). Between the trimmed V and J ends, which lost 5 bases and 2 bases, there was a span of 15 bases. For the CDR3, the DNA is TGTGCCTGGGGCTCCCCGCCCGGCAACACTGAAGCTTTCTTT. Amino acid sequence: CAWGSPPGNTEAFF.

The chain joins TRBV5-1 to TRBJ1-1; 8 nucleotides agree with TRBD1. The V and J ends lost 2 bases and 7 bases, in that order; junction bases with no gene match: 10. CDR1 and CDR2 (germline): SGHRS, YFSETQ. The CDR3 covers 15 residues. CDR3 protein: CASSFPNQGANEAFF. The CDR3 DNA reads TGCGCCAGCAGCTTCCCAAATCAGGGGGCGAATGAAGCTTTCTTT. The whole variable domain, filled in from reference TRBV5-1 and TRBJ1-1, reads KAGVTQTPRYLIKTRGQQVTLSCSPISGHRSVSWYQQTPGQGLQFLFEYFSETQRNKGNFPGRFSGRQFSNSRSEMNVSTLELGDSALYLCASSFPNQGANEAFFGQGTRLTVV.

The sample holds many counts of this clonotype. This could be a read error, since a much larger clone is one nucleotide away. The V and J genes are TRBV12-3 or TRBV12-4 and TRBJ1-1, with unresolved D. The CDR3 consists of 11 residues. Deletions cut 3 bases from V and 8 bases from J, with 7 bases between. Here the CDR3 DNA reads TGTGCCAGCAGTTTCGGCAGGGAAGCTTTCTTT. Encoded protein: CASSFGREAFF.